This T cell receptor beta chain came from a study of cytomegalovirus exposure and HLA in healthy donors. The ends were cut back, 8 bases at V and 4 bases at J, with 11 bases in the middle. Germline-derived CDR1 and CDR2 are LNHDA and SQIVND (reference sequence). The CDR3 extends over 13 amino acids. Worth noting for this clone: The antigen is undetermined.

Study-wide results and caveats: A missense variant in DCLRE1C was later tied to TCR beta V- and J-gene trimming. Immune exposure data for these donors was limited to CMV serostatus.

Vbeta (60) and Jbeta (13) primers were used in the PCR. Only in-frame clones appear in the TCRdb table, and some are missing; sequencing was by immunoSEQ multiplex PCR. The sample has about 160,000 clones, about 80% seen once. V is TRBV19 and J is TRBJ2-2, with no clear D. Sequencing input: PBMCs. This clonotype originated in a man in his thirties or forties in good health and CMV-seronegative. CDR3 amino acids: CASAPWSTGELFF. CDR3 nucleotides: TGTGCCAGTGCCCCGTGGAGCACCGGGGAGCTGTTTTTT.